The 9 T cell receptor beta chains below come from one sample, sequenced in a study of cytomegalovirus exposure and HLA in healthy donors. Produced via immunoSEQ multiplex PCR; TCRdb's table is partial and in-frame only. Altogether about 74,000 clones are present, around 94% being singletons, with the ten largest covering about 1.9%. The material sequenced was PBMCs. The receptors were sampled from a woman aged 18-29 years in good health and CMV-seropositive.

The chain links TRBV30 to TRBJ1-1; 8 bases map to TRBD1. This CDR3 is built from 14 residues. V shed 2 bases, J shed 1 base, and the junction held 3 bases outside the gene matches. Germline-derived CDR1 and CDR2 are GTSNPN and SVGIG (reference sequence). Here the CDR3 DNA reads TGTGCCTGGAGTACAGGGGGAGGGAACACTGAAGCTTTCTTT. Translation: CAWSTGGGNTEAFF.

This clone appeared a single time. The V gene is TRBV27, the J gene TRBJ1-2, with TRBD1 matching over 7 bases. This CDR3 contains 13 residues. The ends lost 3 bases at V and 6 bases at J; junction bases unmatched: 4. CDR1 is MNHEY, CDR2 SMNVEV, per germline (reference sequence). CDR3 amino acids: CASSLTGNHGYTF. As DNA, the CDR3 is TGTGCCAGCAGTTTGACAGGGAACCATGGCTACACCTTC.

This clone showed up just once. The chain employs TRBV15 and TRBJ2-1, with 10 bases identical to TRBD2. Unmatched junction bases numbered 10, after V lost 5 bases and J lost 9 bases. There are 15 residues in the CDR3. CDR1 and CDR2 from the germline V gene are LNHNV and YYDKDF (reference sequence). The CDR3 bases are TGTGCCACCAGCCCGGGGGGAGCGGGAGGGGGTGAGCAGTTCTTC. Translated: CATSPGGAGGGEQFF.

V usage is TRBV4-2 and J usage is TRBJ2-7, with D possibly TRBD2 on 6 matching bases. The CDR3 extends over 14 amino acids. Between the trimmed V and J ends, which lost 0 bases and 3 bases, there was a span of 9 bases. Germline V CDR1 and CDR2: LGHNA, YNFKEQ. The chain's CDR3 is CASSQELASYEQYF. For the CDR3, the DNA is TGTGCCAGCAGCCAAGAACTAGCTAGCTACGAGCAGTACTTC.

This clone was recorded once. This chain connects TRBV2 to TRBJ2-7; 7 bases are a match to TRBD2. The CDR3 sequence is 13 residues long. Germline V lookup: CDR1 SNHLY, CDR2 FYNNEI. V lost 6 bases, J lost 4 bases, and 6 bases stayed unmatched. In DNA, the CDR3 is TGTGCCAGCAGCATGAGCGGGGCGTACGAGCAGTACTTC. It is translated as CASSMSGAYEQYF. The complete variable domain, with remaining parts taken from reference TRBV2 and TRBJ2-7, reads EPEVTQTPSHQVTQMGQEVILRCVPISNHLYFYWYRQILGQKVEFLVSFYNNEISEKSEIFDDQFSVERPDGSNFTLKIRSTKLEDSAMYFCASSMSGAYEQYFGPGTRLTVT.

The V and J genes are TRBV25-1 and TRBJ2-7; 11 bases line up with TRBD1. The CDR3 sequence is 17 residues long. The junction had 13 bases not matched to a gene; V was cut back by 7 bases and J by 2 bases. Germline-derived CDR1 and CDR2 are MGHDK and SYGVNS. As DNA, the CDR3 is TGTGCCAGCATCTTGAGGGGGGGGACAGGGGGGACCTACGAGCAGTACTTC. It specifies CASILRGGTGGTYEQYF.

The chain has TRBV11-2 and TRBJ2-2, with 9 positions matching TRBD2. V gave up 1 base and J gave up 6 bases; unmatched junction bases: 3. Looked up from germline, CDR1 is SGHAT and CDR2 is FQNNGV. This CDR3 region has 15 residues. The CDR3, as DNA: TGTGCCAGCAGCTTAGTGCTAGCGGGACCCGGGGAGCTGTTTTTT. It codes for CASSLVLAGPGELFF.

The chain uses TRBV5-1 and TRBJ1-2; no clear D. The CDR3 contains 13 residues. CDR1 SGHRS and CDR2 YFSETQ come from the germline V gene. Trimming pared 6 bases from V and 6 bases from J, leaving 15 bases between. The CDR3 coding sequence is TGCGCCAGCAAGCGGCGGAATTTGGATGGCTACACCTTC. Protein product: CASKRRNLDGYTF.

The J gene is TRBJ2-2, the V gene TRBV9, with TRBD2 matching over 8 bases. CDR3 length: 14 residues. The V gene's germline CDR1 is SGDLS and CDR2 YYNGEE. V trimming: 3 bases; J trimming: 4 bases; junction bases outside the gene matches: 2. The CDR3 loop is CASSDGTSTGELFF. The CDR3 bases are TGTGCCAGCAGCGACGGGACTAGCACCGGGGAGCTGTTTTTT.